This T cell receptor (beta chain) was documented in a study of early T cells in non-severe SARS-CoV-2 infection. Study summary: Sequencing was performed on bulk RNA from unsorted whole blood, leaving chains unpaired. Study-level results: VDJdb matching favored anti-spike CD8 responses, missing private and CD4 specificities.

Germline CDR1 reads LNHDA; CDR2 reads SQIVND (reference sequence). The CDR3 totals 12 residues. The V end was cut by 7 bases, the J end by 0 bases, with 7 bases between. This clonotype was seen ten or more times. The antigen is unknown. Separate cDNA molecules each had unique molecular identifiers attached to them. TCRdb reanalysed the 5' RACE reads using MiXCR and keeps one entry per CDR3 protein. Of approximately 76,000 distinct CDR3 sequences listed, roughly 12% were seen once; the top ten hold around 2.4%. Sample: whole blood. This TCR came from an adult who was a healthcare worker with PCR-confirmed SARS-CoV-2 infection or an uninfected control (not recorded which). The chain links TRBV19 to TRBJ2-7, with D unresolved. CDR3 sequence reads: CASMSSSYEQYF. The CDR3 DNA reads as TGTGCCAGTATGTCTTCCTCCTACGAGCAGTACTTC.